This is a list of T cell receptor beta chains from one sample in a study of blood T cell repertoires in COVID-19. Profiling relied on immunoSEQ multiplex PCR, and the TCRdb table lists in-frame clones only, not all of them. The top ten clones hold over 2% of a sample with 200,000 to 300,000 clones, roughly 86% of them seen once. The material sequenced was PBMCs or T cells enriched from blood (not recorded which). These receptors all stem from a woman aged 18 to 35 who had recovered from COVID-19. Each CDR3 is given with its conserved first and last residue. A D gene is named only where the DNA matches it firmly. The size entry is marked missing in some rows and otherwise reads once, few, many or a size class.

>.|TRBV9|TRBJ2-1|.
TGTGCCAGCACGAGGGAACAATTTTTTCCGCCTCGGTCAGCGCAGTTCTTC
CASTREQFFPPRSAQFF
>.|TRBV18|TRBJ1-6|.
TGTGCCAGCTCACCTAGCAGTAATTCACCCCTCCACTTT
CASSPSSNSPLHF
>.|TRBV7-9|TRBJ2-1|.
TGTGCCAGCAGCCTGAACAGGGAGCCGAAAGAGCAGTTCTTC
CASSLNREPKEQFF
>.|TRBV18|TRBJ2-7|.
TGTGCCAGCTCACGTCAAGGGGAGGCGGACGAGCAGTACTTC
CASSRQGEADEQYF
>once|TRBV11-3|TRBJ2-2|TRBD1
TGTGCCAGCAGCCCAGGACAGGGGAACACCGGGGAGCTGTTTTTT
CASSPGQGNTGELFF
>.|TRBV11-2|TRBJ2-7|.
TGTGCCAGCAGCTTAGACGGGGACTCCTACGAGCAGTACTTC
CASSLDGDSYEQYF
>.|TRBV19|TRBJ2-7|.
TGTGCCAGTAGTCGCGCCTACGAGCAGTACTTC
CASSRAYEQYF
>.|TRBV5-6|TRBJ1-1|.
TGTGCCAGCAGCTTGGTTCTCACTGAAGCTTTCTTT
CASSLVLTEAFF
>.|TRBV5-1|TRBJ2-1|.
TGCGCCAGCAGCTTGAAAGCTAGCGCGGGTTACAATGAGCAGTTCTTC
CASSLKASAGYNEQFF
>.|TRBV7-2|TRBJ2-7|.
TGTGCCAGCAGCTTATACGGGTCCTACGAGCAGTACTTC
CASSLYGSYEQYF
>.|TRBV11-3|TRBJ2-3|.
TGTGCCAGCAGCTTAGATCCCAGGGGCCTTGAGTCCGATACGCAGTATTTT
CASSLDPRGLESDTQYF
>.|TRBV7-2|TRBJ2-2|TRBD1
TGTGCCAGCAGTTCCGGGACAGGGGCTATCTGGGGGGAGCTGTTTTTT
CASSSGTGAIWGELFF
>.|TRBV4-1|TRBJ1-3|TRBD1
TGCGCCAGCAGCCAAGAATGGGGCAGGGGGTACGGAAACACCATATATTTT
CASSQEWGRGYGNTIYF
>once|TRBV4-3|TRBJ1-2|.
TGCGCCAGCAGCCAAGATCCTGGGGGCGGCCCCTACCTCCCGAGCTACACCTTC
CASSQDPGGGPYLPSYTF
>.|TRBV5-1|TRBJ1-2|.
TGCGCCAGCAGCTATGGAGGGGAAGAGGCCTATGGCTACACCTTC
CASSYGGEEAYGYTF
>.|TRBV7-6|TRBJ1-1|.
TGTGCCAGCAGCCCCTCCCCACCAGACAGGAGAACTGAAGCTTTCTTT
CASSPSPPDRRTEAFF
>.|TRBV13|TRBJ1-2|.
TGTGCCAGCAGCTTAGGCCTACGGAACTATGGCTACACCTTC
CASSLGLRNYGYTF
>.|TRBV30|TRBJ1-2|.
TGTGCCTGGAGTGTTGGACCAGGGCGTAATTGGAACTATGGCTACACCTTC
CAWSVGPGRNWNYGYTF
>.|TRBV27|TRBJ1-2|TRBD1
TGTGCCAGCAGTCCAAGTCGAACTCCGGGACAGGGACCCAACTATGGCTACACCTTC
CASSPSRTPGQGPNYGYTF
>.|TRBV5-1|TRBJ2-1|TRBD2
TGCGCCAGCAGCCTCACTAGCGGAGTGGGTGAGCAGTTCTTC
CASSLTSGVGEQFF
>.|TRBV3-1/TRBV3-2|TRBJ1-6|TRBD1
TGTGCCAGCAGCCAGACAGACAGGGGAAATTCACCCCTCCACTTT
CASSQTDRGNSPLHF
>.|TRBV6-6|TRBJ1-4|.
TGTGCCAGCAGCCGAGGTGCGTCTAATGAAAAACTGTTTTTT
CASSRGASNEKLFF
>.|TRBV27|TRBJ2-7|TRBD2
TGTGCCAGCAGTTTATCGTCAGTGGCGGGGGTCAAGCAGTACTTC
CASSLSSVAGVKQYF
>once|TRBV11-3|TRBJ2-1|.
TGTGCCAGCAGCTTACAGGGGTCGAATGAGCAGTTCTTC
CASSLQGSNEQFF
>.|TRBV10-1|TRBJ2-5|TRBD2
TGCGCCAGCAGTGCTACTAGCGGGGCCCAAGAGACCCAGTACTTC
CASSATSGAQETQYF
>.|TRBV28|TRBJ2-7|TRBD2
TGTGCCAGCAGTCTTACTAGCGGGTTGTACGAGCAGTACTTC
CASSLTSGLYEQYF
>.|TRBV27|TRBJ2-2|.
TGTGCCAGCAGCGGCCGGGGGAACGGGGAGCTGTTTTTT
CASSGRGNGELFF
>.|TRBV4-1|TRBJ2-1|.
TGCGCCAGCAGCCAGGCCCCGGGGGAAACCGCGGATGAGCAGTTCTTC
CASSQAPGETADEQFF
>.|TRBV19|TRBJ2-3|.
TGTGCCACCCAAGGTGGCGGGTGGACGCAGTATTTT
CATQGGGWTQYF
>.|TRBV11-2|TRBJ2-5|TRBD2
TGTGCCAGCAGCTTAGTCCCAGGGCTTGGGCTAGCGGGAGTAGAGACCCAGTACTTC
CASSLVPGLGLAGVETQYF
>.|TRBV7-9|TRBJ1-3|.
TGTGCCAGCAGCCCAGCGGACAGCTACGGAAACACCATATATTTT
CASSPADSYGNTIYF
>.|TRBV9|TRBJ2-1|TRBD1
TGTGCCAGCAGCCCAGGGGGCGGGACCATGTACAATGAGCAGTTCTTC
CASSPGGGTMYNEQFF
>.|TRBV11-3|TRBJ1-5|.
TGTGCCAGCAGCGTTAATTTTTATCAGCCCCAGCATTTT
CASSVNFYQPQHF
>once|TRBV7-9|TRBJ1-2|.
TGTGCCAGCAGCCCAAGACAGTCCTATGGCTACACCTTC
CASSPRQSYGYTF
>.|TRBV27|TRBJ2-1|TRBD1
TGTGCCAGCAGTTTTATACTCACAGGGGAGAATGAGCAGTTCTTC
CASSFILTGENEQFF
>.|TRBV21-1|TRBJ2-6|.
TGTGCCAGCAGCAAAGTTGCGAGCGAGGGGGCCAACGTCCTGACTTTC
CASSKVASEGANVLTF
>.|TRBV20-1|TRBJ1-1|TRBD1
TGCAGTGCTCCGACAGGGCGTGAAGCTTTCTTT
CSAPTGREAFF
>once|TRBV19|TRBJ2-3|.
TGTGCCAGTAGTATTGGGCAGGGTGGCACAGATACGCAGTATTTT
CASSIGQGGTDTQYF
>few|TRBV4-1|TRBJ1-6|TRBD1
TGCGCCAGCAGCCATTGGAAAAGGACAGGGGTAGGGGGAAGATCTGGTTCACCCCTCCACTTT
CASSHWKRTGVGGRSGSPLHF
>.|TRBV5-6|TRBJ1-6|.
TGTGCCAGCAGCTTGGCGGAGCCGAATTCACCCCTCCACTTT
CASSLAEPNSPLHF
>.|TRBV7-2|TRBJ2-1|TRBD2
TGTGCCAGCAGATATGGACTAGTCCGTGTTAGTGAGCAGTTCTTC
CASRYGLVRVSEQFF
>.|TRBV7-2|TRBJ2-7|TRBD2
TGTGCCAGCAGCTTAGAGCGGGGCGGCTACGAGCAGTACTTC
CASSLERGGYEQYF
>.|TRBV5-1|TRBJ1-4|TRBD1
TGCGCCAGCAGCTTTAATGGAGGTTACAGGGGCTTTAATGAAAAACTGTTTTTT
CASSFNGGYRGFNEKLFF
>.|TRBV9|TRBJ2-7|TRBD1
TGTGCCAGCAGCCCGGGGACAGGGCCTTACGAGCAGTACTTC
CASSPGTGPYEQYF
>.|TRBV5-4|TRBJ2-3|TRBD2
TGTGCCAGCAGCTTGGTGGGGAGGGCCCACATTAGAGATACGCAGTATTTT
CASSLVGRAHIRDTQYF
>once|TRBV14|TRBJ1-2|TRBD1
TGTGCCAGCAGCCAGAAAGACAGGGGGTATGATGGCTACACCTTC
CASSQKDRGYDGYTF
>.|TRBV4-3|TRBJ1-4|.
TGCGCCAGCAGCCAACAACAGGGAAGATCTAATGAAAAACTGTTTTTT
CASSQQQGRSNEKLFF
>.|TRBV24-1|TRBJ2-1|TRBD1
TGTGCCACCCAAGGGAACAGGGGAAACAATGAGCAGTTCTTC
CATQGNRGNNEQFF
>.|TRBV28|TRBJ2-2|TRBD1
TGTGCCAGCAGTCCCCCGACAGGGATCGCCGGGGAGCTGTTTTTT
CASSPPTGIAGELFF
>.|TRBV6-2/TRBV6-3|TRBJ1-2|.
TGTGCCAGCAGTTATGAAGCGATAAACTATGGCTACACCTTC
CASSYEAINYGYTF
>.|TRBV7-2|TRBJ2-7|TRBD2
TGTGCCAGCAGCTCCCCACGGACTAGCGGATACTACGAGCAGTACTTC
CASSSPRTSGYYEQYF
>.|TRBV11-3|TRBJ2-7|TRBD1
TGTGCCAGCAGCTCAGGGGGCGAGCAGTACTTC
CASSSGGEQYF
>once|TRBV4-1|TRBJ1-1|TRBD1
TGCGCCAGCAGCCAGGGCTGGACAGGGATGAACACTGAAGCTTTCTTT
CASSQGWTGMNTEAFF
>.|TRBV5-1|TRBJ2-7|.
TGCGCCAGCAGCTTGGGAGTTATGCAGTACTTC
CASSLGVMQYF
>.|TRBV28|TRBJ1-2|TRBD1
TGTGCCAGCAGTCCGGGACAGGGTCACTATGGCTACACCTTC
CASSPGQGHYGYTF
>.|TRBV29-1|TRBJ1-1|.
TGCAGCGTTGAAGTCCGATCGGACAGCTTGAACACTGAAGCTTTCTTT
CSVEVRSDSLNTEAFF
>.|TRBV5-1|TRBJ2-7|TRBD1
TGCGCCAGCAGGATAGGGACAGGATACTACGAGCAGTACTTC
CASRIGTGYYEQYF